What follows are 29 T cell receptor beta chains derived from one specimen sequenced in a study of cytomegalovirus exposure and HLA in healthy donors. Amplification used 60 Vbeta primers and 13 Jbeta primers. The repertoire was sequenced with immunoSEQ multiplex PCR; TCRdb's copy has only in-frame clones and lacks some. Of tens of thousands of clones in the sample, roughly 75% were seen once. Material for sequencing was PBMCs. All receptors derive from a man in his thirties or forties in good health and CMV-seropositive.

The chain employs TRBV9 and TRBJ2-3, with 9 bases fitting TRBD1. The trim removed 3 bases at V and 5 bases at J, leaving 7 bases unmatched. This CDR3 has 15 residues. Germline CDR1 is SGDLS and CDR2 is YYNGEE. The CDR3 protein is CASSAYRGLGDTQYF. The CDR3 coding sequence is TGTGCCAGCAGCGCCTACAGGGGGCTGGGAGATACGCAGTATTTT.

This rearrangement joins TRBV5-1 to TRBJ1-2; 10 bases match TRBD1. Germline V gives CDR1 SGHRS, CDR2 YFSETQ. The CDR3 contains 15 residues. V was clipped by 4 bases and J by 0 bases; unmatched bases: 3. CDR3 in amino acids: CASSPGQGANYGYTF. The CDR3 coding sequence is TGCGCCAGCAGCCCCGGACAGGGGGCTAACTATGGCTACACCTTC.

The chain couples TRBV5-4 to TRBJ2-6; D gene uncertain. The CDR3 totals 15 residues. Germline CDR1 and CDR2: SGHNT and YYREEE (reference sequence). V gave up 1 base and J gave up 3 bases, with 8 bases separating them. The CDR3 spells CASSLRGGGANVLTF. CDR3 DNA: TGTGCCAGCAGCTTGAGAGGTGGTGGGGCCAACGTCCTGACTTTC.

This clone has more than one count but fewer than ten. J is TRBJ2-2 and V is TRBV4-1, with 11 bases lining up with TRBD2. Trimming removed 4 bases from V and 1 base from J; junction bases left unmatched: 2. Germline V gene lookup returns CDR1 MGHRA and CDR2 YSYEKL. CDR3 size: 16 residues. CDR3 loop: CASSLAGGRNTGELFF. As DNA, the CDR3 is TGCGCCAGCAGCCTAGCGGGGGGGCGGAACACCGGGGAGCTGTTTTTT.

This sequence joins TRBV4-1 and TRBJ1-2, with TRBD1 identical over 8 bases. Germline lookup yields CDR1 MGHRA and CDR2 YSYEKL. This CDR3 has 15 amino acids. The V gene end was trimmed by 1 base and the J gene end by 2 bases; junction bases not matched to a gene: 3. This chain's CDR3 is CASSQATGGNYGYTF. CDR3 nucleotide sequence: TGCGCCAGCAGCCAAGCTACAGGGGGAAACTATGGCTACACCTTC.

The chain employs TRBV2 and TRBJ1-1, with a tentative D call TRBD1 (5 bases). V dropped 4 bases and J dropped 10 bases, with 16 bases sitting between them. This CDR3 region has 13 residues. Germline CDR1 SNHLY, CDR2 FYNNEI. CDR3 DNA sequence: TGTGCCAGCAGTGTGGGGCGACAGCATAGAGCTTTCTTT. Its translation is CASSVGRQHRAFF.

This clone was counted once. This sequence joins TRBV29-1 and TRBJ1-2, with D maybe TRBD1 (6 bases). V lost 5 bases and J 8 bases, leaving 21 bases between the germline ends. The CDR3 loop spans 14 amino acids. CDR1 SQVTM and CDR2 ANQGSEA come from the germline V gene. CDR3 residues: CSVYSPRTDQGYTF. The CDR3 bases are TGCAGCGTTTATTCACCCCGGACAGATCAGGGCTACACCTTC.

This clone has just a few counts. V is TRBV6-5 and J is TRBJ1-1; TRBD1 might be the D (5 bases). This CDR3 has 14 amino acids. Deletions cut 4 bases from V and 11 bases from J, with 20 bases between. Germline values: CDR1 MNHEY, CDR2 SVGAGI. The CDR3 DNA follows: TGTGCCAGCAGTTTCCCGGGACTGGAAATGGGGGCTTTCTTT. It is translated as CASSFPGLEMGAFF.

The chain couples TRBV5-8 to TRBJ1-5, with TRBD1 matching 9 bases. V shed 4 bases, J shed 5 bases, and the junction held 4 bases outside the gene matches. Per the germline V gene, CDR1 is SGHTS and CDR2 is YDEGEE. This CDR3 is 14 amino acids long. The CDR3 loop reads CASSRGQGYQPQHF. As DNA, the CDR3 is TGTGCCAGCAGCAGAGGACAGGGGTATCAGCCCCAGCATTTT.

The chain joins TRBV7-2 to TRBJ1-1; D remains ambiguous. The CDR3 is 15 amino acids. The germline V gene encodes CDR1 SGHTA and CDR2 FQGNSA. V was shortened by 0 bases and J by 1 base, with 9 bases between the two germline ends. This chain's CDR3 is CASSLAWARNTEAFF. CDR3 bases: TGTGCCAGCAGCTTAGCGTGGGCAAGGAACACTGAAGCTTTCTTT.

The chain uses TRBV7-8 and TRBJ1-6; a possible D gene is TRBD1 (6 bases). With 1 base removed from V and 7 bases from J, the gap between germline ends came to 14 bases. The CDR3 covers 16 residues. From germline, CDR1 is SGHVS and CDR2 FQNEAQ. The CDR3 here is CASSLVAGAKNSPLHF. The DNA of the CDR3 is TGTGCCAGCAGCTTAGTAGCAGGGGCCAAGAATTCACCCCTCCACTTT. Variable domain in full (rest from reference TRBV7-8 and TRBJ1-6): GAGVSQSPRYKVAKRGQDVALRCDPISGHVSLFWYQQALGQGPEFLTYFQNEAQLDKSGLPSDRFFAERPEGSVSTLKIQRTQQEDSAVYLCASSLVAGAKNSPLHFGNGTRLTVT.

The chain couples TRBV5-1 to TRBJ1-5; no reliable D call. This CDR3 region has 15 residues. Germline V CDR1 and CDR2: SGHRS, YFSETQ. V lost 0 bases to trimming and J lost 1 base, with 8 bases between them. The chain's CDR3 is CASSLEGVSNQPQHF. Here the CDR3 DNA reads TGCGCCAGCAGCTTGGAGGGAGTAAGCAATCAGCCCCAGCATTTT.

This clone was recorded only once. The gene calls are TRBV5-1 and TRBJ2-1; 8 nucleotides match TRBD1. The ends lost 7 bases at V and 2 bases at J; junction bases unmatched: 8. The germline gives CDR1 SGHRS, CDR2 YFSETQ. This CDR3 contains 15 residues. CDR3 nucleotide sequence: TGCGCCAGCGGGGACCCGGGACAGGCCTACAATGAGCAGTTCTTC. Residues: CASGDPGQAYNEQFF.

The CDR3 bases are TGTGCCATTCTGGGACAGCCTCTTGACGAGCAGTACTTC. This translates into CAILGQPLDEQYF. V and J are TRBV6-1 and TRBJ2-5; TRBD1 aligns across 7 bases. The assigned J gene may be wrong: the sequence end matches TRBJ2-7 better. CDR3 size: 13 residues. Germline V gene data show CDR1 as MNHNS and CDR2 as SASEGT.

The CDR3 sequence: CASSFQSETQYF. The CDR3 DNA reads TGTGCCAGCAGCTTCCAGTCAGAGACCCAGTACTTC. The gene calls are TRBV5-6 and TRBJ2-5; no firm D call. The V gene's germline CDR1 is SGHDT and CDR2 YYEEEE. Trimming took 2 bases from V and 4 from J, leaving 6 bases between them. CDR3 length: 12 residues.

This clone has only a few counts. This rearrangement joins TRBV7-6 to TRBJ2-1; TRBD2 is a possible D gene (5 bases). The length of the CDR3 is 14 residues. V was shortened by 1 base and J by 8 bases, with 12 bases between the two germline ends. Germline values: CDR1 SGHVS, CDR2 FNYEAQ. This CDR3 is CASSLDAAGDEQFF. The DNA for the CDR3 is TGTGCCAGCAGCTTAGATGCGGCCGGGGATGAGCAGTTCTTC.

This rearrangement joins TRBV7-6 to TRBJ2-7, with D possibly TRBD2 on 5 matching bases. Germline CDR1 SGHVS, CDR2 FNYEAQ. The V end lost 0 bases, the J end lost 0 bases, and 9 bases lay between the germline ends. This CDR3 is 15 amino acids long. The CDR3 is CASSLATGSSYEQYF. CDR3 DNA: TGTGCCAGCAGCTTAGCGACGGGGAGCTCCTACGAGCAGTACTTC.

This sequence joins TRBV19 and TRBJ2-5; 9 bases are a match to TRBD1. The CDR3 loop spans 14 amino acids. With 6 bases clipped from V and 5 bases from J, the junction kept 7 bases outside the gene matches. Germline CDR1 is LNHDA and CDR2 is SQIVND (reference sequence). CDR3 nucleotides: TGTGCCAGTAGGGTCACAGGGGGCGCGGAGACCCAGTACTTC. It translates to CASRVTGGAETQYF.

CDR3 bases: TGTGCCAGCAGTTTACGAGACAGGGCTGGGGAGCTGTTTTTT. It encodes CASSLRDRAGELFF. J is TRBJ2-2 and V is TRBV27, with TRBD1 matching 7 bases. This CDR3 has 14 amino acids. Germline CDR1 MNHEY, CDR2 SMNVEV (reference sequence). Germline trimming cut 2 bases from V and 8 bases from J; bases unmatched to any gene: 5.

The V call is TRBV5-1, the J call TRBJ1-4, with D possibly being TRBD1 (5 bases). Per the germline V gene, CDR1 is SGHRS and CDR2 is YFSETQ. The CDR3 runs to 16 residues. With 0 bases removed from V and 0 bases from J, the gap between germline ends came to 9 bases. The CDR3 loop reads CASSLAGVTTNEKLFF. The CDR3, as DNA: TGCGCCAGCAGCTTGGCGGGGGTCACAACTAATGAAAAACTGTTTTTT. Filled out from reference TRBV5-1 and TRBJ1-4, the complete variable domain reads KAGVTQTPRYLIKTRGQQVTLSCSPISGHRSVSWYQQTPGQGLQFLFEYFSETQRNKGNFPGRFSGRQFSNSRSEMNVSTLELGDSALYLCASSLAGVTTNEKLFFGSGTQLSVL.

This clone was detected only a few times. CDR3: CASSLGRFNEKLFF. Here the CDR3 DNA reads TGCGCCAGCAGCTTGGGCAGGTTTAATGAAAAACTGTTTTTT. The chain recombines TRBV5-1 with TRBJ1-4; D call uncertain. Germline CDR1 SGHRS, CDR2 YFSETQ. The CDR3 extends over 14 amino acids. V dropped 0 bases and J dropped 4 bases, with 7 bases sitting between them.

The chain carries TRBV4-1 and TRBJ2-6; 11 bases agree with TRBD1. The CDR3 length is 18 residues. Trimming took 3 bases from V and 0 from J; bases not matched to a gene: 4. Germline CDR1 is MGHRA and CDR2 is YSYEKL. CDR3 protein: CASSQSGTGGSGANVLTF. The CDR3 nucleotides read TGCGCCAGCAGCCAGAGCGGGACAGGGGGCTCTGGGGCCAACGTCCTGACTTTC.

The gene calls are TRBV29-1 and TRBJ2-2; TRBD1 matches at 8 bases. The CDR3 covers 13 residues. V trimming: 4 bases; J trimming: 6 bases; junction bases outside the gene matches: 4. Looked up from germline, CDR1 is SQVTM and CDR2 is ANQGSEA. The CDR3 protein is CSVVQTGAGELFF. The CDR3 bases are TGCAGCGTTGTTCAGACAGGGGCCGGGGAGCTGTTTTTT.

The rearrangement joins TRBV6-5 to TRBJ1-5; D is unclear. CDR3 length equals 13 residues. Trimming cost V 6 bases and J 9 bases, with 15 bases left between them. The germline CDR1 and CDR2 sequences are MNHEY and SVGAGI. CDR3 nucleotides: TGTGCCAGCAGCCAAACCGCCCGCGGGCCCCAGCATTTT. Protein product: CASSQTARGPQHF.

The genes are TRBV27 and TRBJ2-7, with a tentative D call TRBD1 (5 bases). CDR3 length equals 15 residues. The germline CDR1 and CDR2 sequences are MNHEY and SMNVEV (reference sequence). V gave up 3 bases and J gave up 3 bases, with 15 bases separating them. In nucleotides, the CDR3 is TGTGCCAGCAGTTTCAGCCAGGGTACTAACTACGAGCAGTACTTC. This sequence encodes CASSFSQGTNYEQYF.

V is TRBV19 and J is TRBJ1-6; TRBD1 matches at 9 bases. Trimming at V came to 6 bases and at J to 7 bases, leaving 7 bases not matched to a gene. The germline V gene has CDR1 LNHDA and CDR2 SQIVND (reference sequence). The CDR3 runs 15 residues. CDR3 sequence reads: CASSGTGSVNSPLHF. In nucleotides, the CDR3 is TGTGCCAGTAGCGGGACAGGGAGTGTGAATTCACCCCTCCACTTT.

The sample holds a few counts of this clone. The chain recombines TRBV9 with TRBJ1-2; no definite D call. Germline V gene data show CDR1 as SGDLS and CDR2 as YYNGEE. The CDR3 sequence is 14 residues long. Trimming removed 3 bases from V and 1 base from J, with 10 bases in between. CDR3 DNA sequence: TGTGCCAGCAGCGGGGAGTTTCTTAACTATGGCTACACCTTC. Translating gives CASSGEFLNYGYTF.

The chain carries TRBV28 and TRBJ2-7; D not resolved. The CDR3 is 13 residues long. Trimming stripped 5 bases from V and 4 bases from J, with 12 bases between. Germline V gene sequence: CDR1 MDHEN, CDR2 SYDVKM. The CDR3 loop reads CASSPSVRYEQYF. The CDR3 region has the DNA TGTGCCAGCAGTCCTTCAGTCCGATACGAGCAGTACTTC.

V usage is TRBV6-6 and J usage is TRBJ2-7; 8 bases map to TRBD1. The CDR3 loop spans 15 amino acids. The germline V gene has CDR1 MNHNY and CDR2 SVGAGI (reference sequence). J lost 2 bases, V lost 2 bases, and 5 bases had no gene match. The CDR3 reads CASSYAMTGAYEQYF. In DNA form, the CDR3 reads TGTGCCAGCAGTTACGCTATGACAGGGGCCTACGAGCAGTACTTC.